The clone carrying this T cell receptor beta chain was observed a handful of times. These data come from a study of T-cell reconstitution after alpha-beta-depleted transplantation in children. Preparation of the TCRbeta library was carried out with unique molecular identifiers. TCRdb reanalysed the PCR reads using MiXCR and keeps one entry per CDR3 protein. The data show about 460,000 distinct CDR3 sequences, with under 15% seen just once and roughly 5.4% held by the top ten. The CDR3 has 14 amino acids. CDR1 and CDR2 from the germline V gene are LNHDA and SQIVND (reference sequence). Germline trimming cut 4 bases from V and 5 bases from J; bases unmatched to any gene: 4.

The V call is TRBV19, the J call TRBJ2-2; 7 bases agree with TRBD1. The sample here was PBMCs from the stem cell graft donor, taken from the stem cell graft. The receptor was isolated from a human donor who donated a stem cell graft to a child with combined immunodeficiency. This CDR3 reads CASSRQGRTGELFF. The CDR3 DNA follows: TGTGCCAGTAGTAGACAGGGTCGGACCGGGGAGCTGTTTTTT. The whole variable domain, filled in from reference TRBV19 and TRBJ2-2, reads DGGITQSPKYLFRKEGQNVTLSCEQNLNHDAMYWYRQDPGQGLRLIYYSQIVNDFQKGDIAEGYSVSREKKESFPLTVTSAQKNPTAFYLCASSRQGRTGELFFGEGSRLTVL.